This entry concerns a single T cell receptor beta chain. No antigen is known for it. The CDR3 contains 14 residues. Germline V gene data show CDR1 as SEHNR and CDR2 as FQNEAQ (reference sequence). The V end lost 4 bases, the J end lost 0 bases, and 10 bases lay between the germline ends. Generated by immunoSEQ multiplex PCR, the TCRdb table keeps only in-frame clones and is missing some. Of more than 150,000 clones listed, approximately 90% are singletons. This entry comes from a study of T cell responses to AZD1222 COVID-19 vaccine. Findings of the study overall: White British ancestry dominated among donors, who included more females, and clonal diversity was possibly underestimated. Sampled repertoires all dated from after the peak T cell response. Among vaccine-associated CD4 TCRs, coverage spanned spike, with dominance at 160-218 and 743-854.

Second-dose intervals of approximately 4 or approximately 12 weeks were pooled. The clonotype comes from an adult who received the AZD1222 COVID-19 vaccine. This specimen consisted of peripheral blood, obtained 28 days after the second AZD1222 dose. The gene calls are TRBV7-9 and TRBJ2-7; D not resolved. The CDR3 protein is CASSSSLSSYEQYF. CDR3 bases: TGTGCCAGCAGCTCGTCACTCAGCTCCTACGAGCAGTACTTC.